The 13 T cell receptor beta chains listed next were all sequenced from one sample in a study of CD8+ T cells in alopecia areata. The sequencing template was cDNA reverse transcribed from extracted RNA. Clones were sequenced by immunoSEQ multiplex PCR, and TCRdb holds only the in-frame ones, with some missing. The sample holds about 12,000 clones, roughly 57% seen once. Researchers took lesional scalp punch biopsies and peripheral blood from people who were alopecia areata patients. Specimen: skin. The receptor source for this set is a human donor with alopecia areata.

This clone has just a few counts. The chain combines TRBV6-5 with TRBJ2-2; D not certain. Germline V lookup: CDR1 MNHEY, CDR2 SVGAGI. V gave up 3 bases and J gave up 6 bases, with 5 bases separating them. The CDR3 totals 12 residues. The CDR3 sequence: CASSYGSGELFF. CDR3 in DNA: TGTGCCAGCAGTTATGGGTCCGGGGAGCTGTTTTTT.

V is TRBV5-1 and J is TRBJ2-1; TRBD2 matches 8 bases. V dropped 4 bases and J dropped 0; count of bases not matched to a gene: 6. The germline gives CDR1 SGHRS, CDR2 YFSETQ. The CDR3 is 16 residues long. The CDR3 loop is CASSPAGGASYNEQFF. The CDR3, as DNA: TGCGCCAGCAGCCCGGCGGGGGGAGCCTCCTACAATGAGCAGTTCTTC.

This clone has only a few counts. V usage is TRBV6-6 and J usage is TRBJ1-2; 10 bases are a match to TRBD1. Germline lookup yields CDR1 MNHNY and CDR2 SVGAGI (reference sequence). Trimming took 4 bases from V and 6 from J; bases not matched to a gene: 5. The CDR3 loop spans 14 amino acids. CDR3 nucleotides: TGTGCCAGCAGTTGGACAGGGGGTACCCATGGCTACACCTTC. Translated: CASSWTGGTHGYTF.

The chain couples TRBV7-9 to TRBJ1-3; D uncertain. Trimming removed 3 bases from V and 1 base from J, with 4 bases in between. The CDR3 is 13 amino acids. Germline V gene lookup returns CDR1 SEHNR and CDR2 FQNEAQ (reference sequence). In nucleotides, the CDR3 is TGTGCCAGCAGCTTTGGTTCTGGAAACACCATATATTTT. Protein: CASSFGSGNTIYF.

This chain links TRBV7-9 with TRBJ2-1; TRBD1 matches at 7 bases. Per the germline V gene, CDR1 is SEHNR and CDR2 is FQNEAQ (reference sequence). Trimming took 4 bases from V and 5 from J; bases not matched to a gene: 11. The CDR3 loop spans 16 amino acids. The chain's CDR3 is CASSSFTGDGNNEQFF. The CDR3 coding sequence is TGTGCCAGCAGCTCCTTCACAGGGGATGGGAACAATGAGCAGTTCTTC.

The V and J genes are TRBV6-4 and TRBJ2-1; 9 bases are shared with TRBD2. The V segment lost 3 bases and the J segment 0 bases; nucleotides outside the gene matches: 0. This CDR3 has 15 amino acids. Germline V lookup: CDR1 MRHNA, CDR2 SNTAGT. The CDR3 sequence is CASSEAGGSYNEQFF. The CDR3 coding sequence is TGTGCCAGCAGTGAAGCGGGGGGCTCCTACAATGAGCAGTTCTTC.

This clone appeared a few times. CDR3 nucleotides: TGTGCCAGCAGATCCGGGACAGGCTCCCATGAAGCTTTCTTT. Translating gives CASRSGTGSHEAFF. The J gene is TRBJ1-1, the V gene TRBV6-5; TRBD1 matches at 8 bases. Per the germline V gene, CDR1 is MNHEY and CDR2 is SVGAGI. This CDR3 is 14 amino acids long. The V segment lost 6 bases and the J segment 7 bases; nucleotides outside the gene matches: 10.

This rearrangement joins TRBV27 to TRBJ2-4, with 7 bases matching TRBD1. The CDR3 has 15 amino acids. V shed 5 bases and J 3 bases; nucleotides not matched to a gene: 7. The germline V gene encodes CDR1 MNHEY and CDR2 SMNVEV (reference sequence). CDR3 in DNA: TGTGCCAGCAGTGAGACAGGACAGGTCAAAAACATTCAGTACTTC. Translation gives CASSETGQVKNIQYF.

The chain joins TRBV28 to TRBJ1-1; unclear D gene. Germline V gives CDR1 MDHEN, CDR2 SYDVKM. The CDR3 covers 14 residues. V gave up 3 bases and J gave up 7 bases, with 15 bases separating them. CDR3: CASSFSLGINEAFF. DNA for the CDR3: TGTGCCAGCAGTTTTAGTTTAGGAATTAATGAAGCTTTCTTT. Based on the CDR3 plus reference TRBV28 and TRBJ1-1, the full variable domain is DVKVTQSSRYLVKRTGEKVFLECVQDMDHENMFWYRQDPGLGLRLIYFSYDVKMKEKGDIPEGYSVSREKKERFSLILESASTNQTSMYLCASSFSLGINEAFFGQGTRLTVV.

V gene TRBV7-6 combines with J gene TRBJ2-5; 10 bases fit TRBD1. The DNA matches TRBJ2-7 better at its end, which makes the J call doubtful. Germline CDR1 SGHVS, CDR2 FNYEAQ. The CDR3 extends over 15 amino acids. For the CDR3, the DNA is TGTGCCAGCAGTGGCCCCCGGACAGGGGGCTACGAGCAGTACTTC. Its protein is CASSGPRTGGYEQYF.

V is TRBV15 and J is TRBJ2-2; 9 nucleotides agree with TRBD1. The CDR3 is 15 residues long. V was clipped by 3 bases and J by 3 bases; unmatched bases: 2. The germline V gene has CDR1 LNHNV and CDR2 YYDKDF (reference sequence). The CDR3 DNA reads TGTGCCACCAGCAGGGACAGGGGCGACACCGGGGAGCTGTTTTTT. It encodes CATSRDRGDTGELFF.

The V gene is TRBV14, the J gene TRBJ2-7; D gene uncertain. There are 13 residues in the CDR3. V lost 4 bases to trimming and J lost 6 bases, with 13 bases between them. CDR1 is SGHDN, CDR2 FVKESK, per germline. Here the CDR3 reads CASSPFVGSEQYF. Here the CDR3 DNA reads TGTGCCAGCAGCCCATTCGTTGGATCCGAGCAGTACTTC.

The genes are TRBV30 and TRBJ1-4; the D is unclear. Per germline, CDR1 GTSNPN and CDR2 SVGIG (reference sequence). The CDR3 loop spans 13 amino acids. V lost 2 bases to trimming and J lost 8 bases, with 12 bases between them. The CDR3 DNA reads as TGTGCCTGGAGTTGGGGAGTTCGAGAAAAACTGTTTTTT. This sequence encodes CAWSWGVREKLFF.